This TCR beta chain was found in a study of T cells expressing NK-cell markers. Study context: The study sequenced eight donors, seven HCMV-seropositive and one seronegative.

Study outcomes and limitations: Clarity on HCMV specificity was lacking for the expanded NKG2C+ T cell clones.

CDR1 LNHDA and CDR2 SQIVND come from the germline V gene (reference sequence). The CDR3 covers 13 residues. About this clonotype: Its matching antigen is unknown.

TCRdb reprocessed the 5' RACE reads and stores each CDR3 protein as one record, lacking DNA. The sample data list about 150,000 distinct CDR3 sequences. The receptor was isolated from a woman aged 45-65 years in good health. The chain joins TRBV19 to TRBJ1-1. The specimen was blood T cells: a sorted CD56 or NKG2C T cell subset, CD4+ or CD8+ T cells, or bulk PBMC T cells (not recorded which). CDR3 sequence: CASSAIQWTEAFF.